The entry below gives a single T cell receptor beta chain sequence along with its context. This clone was detected only once. There is no known antigen for this receptor. Per-nucleotide qualities are absent, and no much larger clonotype sits a single base away. The sample comes from a study of CD8+ T cells in alopecia areata (dated by TCRdb to 2017 to 2018). Study-level background: Treated patients were enrolled in an open-label pilot trial of oral tofacitinib, 5 to 10 mg twice daily, for moderate-to-severe alopecia areata. Tofacitinib was given for 6 to 18 months, followed by 6 months of follow-up off drug to assess delayed response and recurrence. High-throughput TCRbeta sequencing was used to examine T cell clonal expansion in alopecia areata in both the C3H/HeJ mouse model and human patients. In humans, TCRbeta sequencing was performed on scalp tissue and on sorted CD4+ and CD8+ peripheral blood T cells from healthy controls and from patients with patchy or totalis/universalis alopecia areata. In treated patients, disease severity was measured using the SALT score, which gives the percentage of scalp surface area affected. TCRbeta CDR3 regions were amplified by immunoSEQ multiplex PCR using 35 Vbeta forward and 13 Jbeta reverse primers. RNA came from the PAXgene miRNA kit for fixed scalp, the miRNeasy kit for PBMCs, and the RNeasy kit for mouse skin. Scalp clonality was compared across normal scalp (n=4), patchy alopecia areata scalp (n=8), and alopecia totalis/universalis scalp (n=8). Tofacitinib-treated patients had biopsies at baseline and at 4 and 24 weeks of treatment, with a later scalp biopsy in several patients. Paper-wide results and their limitations: Tofacitinib significantly decreased scalp clonality and the number of expanded CD8+ clones among the top 100 scalp clones. Unlike mouse skin, which is dominated by gammadelta T cells, normal human skin has resident alphabeta T cells that are also sequenced, and this complicates analysis of the scalp TCR repertoire. Compared with mice, TCR sequences shared between patients were less clear, possibly partly because of HLA diversity across the patient population. The treated cohort was small, with a single nonresponder, so links between baseline CD8+ expansion and response need larger studies. Many expanded lesional clones persisted in scalp and blood during tofacitinib treatment, which may partly explain relapse after stopping treatment. Higher clonality and more expanded CD8+ clones were observed in lesional scalp than in normal scalp, particularly in alopecia totalis/universalis, a finding suggestive of antigenic drive.

Library preparation used the immunoSEQ multiplex PCR assay. To provide template for TCR sequencing, every sample had RNA extracted and reverse transcribed into cDNA. SuperScript III was used to make first-strand cDNA, primed with a 2:1 mix of oligo-dT and random hexamers. A synthetic immune receptor repertoire was used to measure amplification bias, and any remaining bias was corrected computationally. The original pipeline was this. Raw reads were preprocessed for error removal, and CDR3 was defined according to IMGT conventions as running from the conserved cysteine to phenylalanine. Clonality was computed by normalizing Shannon entropy by log2 of the number of productive unique TCRs and subtracting the result from 1. Whether scalp clones were CD4 or CD8 was inferred by matching scalp TCRbeta sequences against CD4 and CD8 repertoires sorted from blood. TCRdb took over this immuneACCESS table, retaining in-frame rearrangements with V and J assigned. Such tables are incomplete; in checked studies, under half of the missing clones stem from an unresolved V gene, and the remainder is unexplained. For V, J and clone size, that table is used; D and trimming come from the DNA. For this sample the table gives approximately 6,900 clones, of which about two thirds were detected only once. The ten largest clones take up roughly 16% of the sample.

The sample's time point, from its label and the paper: about 4 weeks on oral tofacitinib. The treatment or condition label, read with the paper, signifies: oral pan-JAK inhibitor, 5-10 mg twice daily. Lesional scalp punch biopsies and peripheral blood were collected from alopecia areata patients. Human scalp biopsies went straight into PAXgene tissue containers for immediate fixation. This sequence was found in a human donor with alopecia areata. The specimen was skin, collected at week 4, from a patient treated with tofacitinib.

The DNA is as follows: TGTGCCAGTAGTATACAGCGGGGGGTCGATACGCAGTATTTT. Translated, this is CASSIQRGVDTQYF. The chain joins TRBV19 to TRBJ2-3, with 9 central nucleotides matching TRBD2. There are 14 amino acids in the CDR3, from cysteine to phenylalanine inclusive. The read is trimmed to its CDR3 DNA, 42 bases read in frame from base 1. Based on the germline V gene (reference sequence), the CDR1 and CDR2 sequences are LNHDA and SQIVND. The junction shows trimming of 2 bases on V and 6 bases on J, and the gene matches do not reach 3 bases of it.